This TCR beta chain originates from a study of technical replicates of blood from a few donors. Clones were read by immunoSEQ multiplex PCR, and TCRdb kept only the in-frame ones, dropping some. The table records some 50,000 clones, less than 95% of them present only once. Trimming at V came to 6 bases and at J to 6 bases, leaving 9 bases not matched to a gene. This CDR3 spans 14 amino acids. Germline V gene lookup returns CDR1 SQVTM and CDR2 ANQGSEA. Sequencing was carried out using T cells isolated from PBMCs. The rearrangement joins TRBV29-1 to TRBJ2-3, with 10 bases matching TRBD1. The source is a human donor in good health. CDR3 sequence reads: CSVFGTGVADTQYF. CDR3 sequence (DNA): TGCAGCGTGTTCGGGACAGGGGTGGCCGATACGCAGTATTTT.